At least ten counts were recorded for the clone carrying this T cell receptor (beta chain). The antigen remains unidentified. The sample originates from a study of T cells after yellow fever vaccination. General study results and limits: Clones from primary vaccination mostly reappeared after the booster (over 95% CD4, approximately 86% CD8).

J lost 6 bases, V lost 8 bases, and 6 bases had no gene match. The CDR3 totals 13 residues. Per germline, CDR1 SGHRS and CDR2 YFSETQ. TCRdb recomputed calls from the 5' RACE reads with MiXCR, one row per CDR3 protein. The repertoire holds 550,000 to 750,000 distinct CDR3 sequences, with 13% as singletons. The V gene is TRBV5-1, the J gene TRBJ2-1, with 9 bases fitting TRBD2. The input for sequencing was PBMCs, taken on the day of the yellow fever booster vaccination. The TCR sequence derives from a man aged 30-40 years who received the YFV17D yellow fever vaccine. CDR3 DNA sequence: TGCGCCAGTACGGGACTAGCCCTCAATGAGCAGTTCTTC. This sequence encodes CASTGLALNEQFF.